Reported below is one T cell receptor (beta chain). Its antigen remains unidentified. No clone much larger than this one lies a single base away; base qualities are absent. The sample is drawn from a study of blood T cell repertoires in COVID-19 (dated by TCRdb to 2020 to 2022). Some background on the complete study: The collaborator samples originated in the United States, Italy and Spain and spanned the acute and convalescent phases of COVID-19. The material from the prospective study consisted of cDNA or gDNA derived from T cells, B-cell-depleted T cells, or PBMCs. Deeply sampled blood TCRbeta repertoires from subjects exposed to, actively infected with, or recovered from COVID-19 were included in the dataset. The repertoires were released in a freely available public database intended as a resource for research on the immune response to SARS-CoV-2. The samples were drawn from the first 160 participants of the ongoing ImmuneRACE study and from over 950 subjects provided by 6 global collaborators. Sample metadata almost always included a de-identified subject ID, COVID-19 status, age in years and sex. Where available, HLA class I and class II types were taken from metadata supplied by the sample provider and were not determined by assay-based typing. General findings and caveats noted by the study authors: The amount of clinical and demographic metadata varied by source and participant and was provided uncurated.

Collaborating institutions collected whole blood in K2EDTA tubes following their own protocols. Collaborator samples were shipped for TCRbeta analysis as frozen whole blood, isolated PBMCs, or DNA extracted from either sample type. TCRbeta CDR3 regions were amplified from genomic DNA by means of the immunoSEQ Assay, a bias-controlled multiplex PCR. The study's own analysis went as follows. The number of nucleated cells in each sample was estimated by amplification of reference gene primers within the assay. Sequence reads were collapsed and filtered to measure the absolute abundance of every unique TCRbeta CDR3 rearrangement. For each sample, productive Simpson clonality was calculated as the square root of Simpson's diversity index over productive rearrangements. Drawn from immuneACCESS, this table holds only the in-frame rearrangements with V and J called that TCRdb kept. Clones are partly lost; checked studies trace under half to an unresolved V gene and leave the rest unexplained. The DNA gave D and trimming, while V, J and clone size come from that table. The sample profile shows approximately 200,000 clones; about nine tenths of them were found once. The ten largest clones capture about 1.7% of the sample.

V was cut back by 4 bases and J by 10 bases, leaving a gap of 11 bases between them. From the cysteine through the phenylalanine, the CDR3 covers 11 amino acids. Only the CDR3 region is kept as DNA, spanning 33 bases read in frame from base 1. Sequences SQVTM (CDR1) and ANQGSEA (CDR2) are obtained from the germline V gene. Sequencing was done on a sample of peripheral blood. The chain is made from TRBV29-1 and TRBJ2-1; the D gene is possibly TRBD1, with 6 bases matching. This clonotype was sampled from a man aged 65 to 79 with acute or convalescent COVID-19. CDR3 sequence: CSVGQGWEQFF. The nucleotides read TGCAGCGTTGGTCAGGGGTGGGAGCAGTTCTTC.